The TCR beta chain described here comes from a study of identical twins. TCRdb reprocessed the 5' RACE reads via MiXCR and lists one record per CDR3 protein. The sample lists roughly 710,000 distinct CDR3 sequences, roughly 6% occurring once. Whole-study results and caveats: Reduced insertions were recorded for abundant cord blood beta clonotypes, with no such pattern in memory repertoires. Out-of-frame alpha sequences shared by twins were enriched for low generation probability.

This clonotype was counted many times. The antigen is unknown. CDR3 length equals 18 residues. Germline trimming cut 3 bases from V and 4 bases from J; bases unmatched to any gene: 12. The germline V gene encodes CDR1 SGHRS and CDR2 YFSETQ. The specimen was naive T cells sorted from blood. The chain combines TRBV5-1 with TRBJ2-2, with 10 bases identical to TRBD2. The TCR sequence derives from a young man in good health. CDR3 residues: CASSSGGAGGPITGELFF. As DNA, the CDR3 is TGCGCCAGCAGCTCCGGAGGAGCGGGAGGGCCTATCACCGGGGAGCTGTTTTTT.